The source of this T cell receptor beta chain is a study of human T cells and chemical hapten exposure. Study-wide results and limits: Once DPC sensitization occurred, TCRs above 1 in 1000 frequency showed no change.

Time point defined: patch test 1, 2 weeks after DPC sensitization. The sample's treatment: therapeutic diphenylcyclopropenone sensitization with weekly scalp DPC. There are a few counts of this clonotype. Its antigen is not identified. Using its own MiXCR run on the RACE reads, TCRdb lists one record per CDR3 protein. The sample holds 70,000 to 80,000 distinct CDR3 sequences, around 30% seen once. This CDR3 contains 18 residues. Germline V gives CDR1 SGDLS, CDR2 YYNGEE. V was clipped by 0 bases and J by 3 bases, with 22 bases between them. The rearrangement joins TRBV9 to TRBJ2-7; the D gene is possibly TRBD1 (7 bases). The source material was whole blood, sampled in connection with sensitization to the hapten diphenylcyclopropenone (DPC). The sequence was obtained from a man aged 35 to 55 with alopecia areata. Some clones in this sample may be carry-over from other donors' samples. DNA for the CDR3: TGTGCCAGCAGCGTAGAAGAGGGGGCGGCGGGGAGAGTCTACGAGCAGTACTTC. This sequence encodes CASSVEEGAAGRVYEQYF.